This entry lists 25 T cell receptor beta chains sequenced from one sample in a study of control samples from healthy donors and cancer patients (dated by TCRdb to 2020 to 2022). Libraries were made using the immunoSEQ multiplex PCR assay. Drawn from immuneACCESS, this table holds only the in-frame rearrangements with V and J called that TCRdb kept. Clones are partly lost; checked studies trace under half to an unresolved V gene and leave the rest unexplained. The sample contains approximately 120,000 clones, about 92% of them found a single time. The top ten clones comprise 0.58% of the sample. Sequencing was done on a sample of PBMCs. Receptors were obtained from a man older than 75 with head and neck cancer.

This chain joins TRBV6-5 and TRBJ1-2; no firm D call. The V gene lost 2 bases and the J gene lost 8 bases, with 9 bases spanning the gap. CDR1 and CDR2 (germline): MNHEY, SVGAGI. CDR3 length equals 12 residues. The CDR3 sequence: CASSYAGFGYTF. CDR3 DNA sequence: TGTGCCAGCAGTTACGCGGGGTTCGGCTACACCTTC.

This chain uses TRBV19 with TRBJ2-1, with D perhaps given as TRBD1 or TRBD2 (5 bases each). Germline loops: CDR1 LNHDA, CDR2 SQIVND (reference sequence). V lost 3 bases and J 0 bases, leaving 9 bases between the germline ends. CDR3 length: 15 residues. The CDR3 loop reads CASSIGTGSYNEQFF. The CDR3 DNA is TGTGCCAGTAGTATCGGGACGGGCTCCTACAATGAGCAGTTCTTC.

The chain joins TRBV7-6 to TRBJ2-5; a possible D gene is TRBD2 (6 bases). The germline gives CDR1 SGHVS, CDR2 FNYEAQ. V gave up 4 bases and J gave up 5 bases, with 20 bases separating them. CDR3 size: 16 residues. CDR3 protein: CASSWFEGRTGETQYF. For the CDR3, the DNA is TGTGCCAGCAGCTGGTTCGAAGGGAGGACTGGGGAGACCCAGTACTTC.

This chain links TRBV6-5 with TRBJ1-2; D is ambiguous. This CDR3 spans 13 amino acids. The germline V and J ends were trimmed by 6 bases and 4 bases, with 12 bases remaining between them. Germline CDR1 is MNHEY and CDR2 is SVGAGI. The CDR3 nucleotides read TGTGCCAGCAGGATGGACGGTTCCTATGGCTACACCTTC. Translation: CASRMDGSYGYTF.

The rearrangement uses TRBV4-3 and TRBJ2-5; 9 nucleotides align to TRBD2. Per the germline V gene, CDR1 is LGHNA and CDR2 is YSLEER. V was clipped by 1 base and J by 1 base; unmatched bases: 4. There are 16 residues in the CDR3. The CDR3 reads CASSQALAGPQETQYF. CDR3 DNA sequence: TGCGCCAGCAGCCAAGCTCTAGCGGGGCCCCAAGAGACCCAGTACTTC.

This rearrangement joins TRBV6-6 to TRBJ1-5; D unresolved. V was pared by 0 bases and J by 1 base, with 7 bases between. Germline V gene sequence: CDR1 MNHNY, CDR2 SVGAGI (reference sequence). This CDR3 is built from 15 residues. DNA for the CDR3: TGTGCCAGCAGTTACTCAGTTCTGAGCAATCAGCCCCAGCATTTT. Translation: CASSYSVLSNQPQHF.

The V gene is TRBV14, the J gene TRBJ1-2; D perhaps matches TRBD1 (5 bases). Germline values: CDR1 SGHDN, CDR2 FVKESK. Trimming pared 4 bases from V and 4 bases from J, leaving 10 bases between. CDR3 length equals 13 residues. CDR3 sequence reads: CASSLDRVYGYTF. In DNA form, the CDR3 reads TGTGCCAGCAGCCTCGACAGAGTCTATGGCTACACCTTC.

This chain joins TRBV7-2 and TRBJ1-2, with D possibly matching TRBD1 (6 bases). V was clipped by 3 bases and J by 7 bases, with 12 bases between them. The CDR3 spans 13 residues. Per the germline V gene, CDR1 is SGHTA and CDR2 is FQGNSA. CDR3 sequence (DNA): TGTGCCAGCAGCTTTGGGGGGGGCGCTGGCTACACCTTC. Translation gives CASSFGGGAGYTF.

V and J are TRBV3-1 (or the pseudogene TRBV3-2) and TRBJ1-2; unclear D gene. Trimming cost V 4 bases and J 4 bases, with 22 bases left between them. The CDR3 loop spans 17 amino acids. Germline CDR1 and CDR2: LGHDT and YNNKEL (reference sequence). CDR3 nucleotide sequence: TGTGCCAGCAGCCTTGAGGGCATGCCCGCCGGTACCTATGGCTACACCTTC. Translation: CASSLEGMPAGTYGYTF.

CDR3 sequence (DNA): TGTGCCAGCAGCTTAGAGGGGGGCTCACCCCTCCACTTT. Translating it yields CASSLEGGSPLHF. The chain uses TRBV11-2 and TRBJ1-6; D might be TRBD1 (6 bases). CDR3 length: 13 residues. Germline loops: CDR1 SGHAT, CDR2 FQNNGV. Between the trimmed V and J ends, which lost 0 bases and 10 bases, there was a span of 7 bases. Combining the CDR3 with reference TRBV11-2 and TRBJ1-6 gives the whole variable domain EAGVAQSPRYKIIEKRQSVAFWCNPISGHATLYWYQQILGQGPKLLIQFQNNGVVDDSQLPKDRFSAERLKGVDSTLKIQPAKLEDSAVYLCASSLEGGSPLHFGNGTRLTVT.

The rearrangement joins TRBV18 to TRBJ2-7; 9 positions match TRBD1. V was pared by 6 bases and J by 5 bases, with 8 bases of the junction left unmatched. In germline, CDR1 is KGHSH, CDR2 LQKENI. This CDR3 contains 14 residues. The CDR3 region has the DNA TGTGCCAGCTCTCCGGGACAGGGTTTAGACGAGCAGTACTTC. It yields the protein CASSPGQGLDEQYF.

The chain has TRBV30 and TRBJ1-2; D is unclear. The CDR3 is 12 residues long. The V gene's germline CDR1 is GTSNPN and CDR2 SVGIG (reference sequence). Trimming removed 8 bases at V and 8 bases at J, with 18 bases between. The chain's CDR3 is CARLGSGEGYTF. Written as DNA, the CDR3 is TGTGCCAGGCTTGGCTCTGGGGAAGGCTACACCTTC.

This chain links TRBV27 with TRBJ2-5; D unclear. V shed 6 bases and J shed 4 bases, with 18 bases lying between them. Per germline, CDR1 MNHEY and CDR2 SMNVEV (reference sequence). The CDR3 covers 15 residues. The CDR3 region has the DNA TGTGCCAGCAGCCGTTGGTTAGGGCGAGGAGAGACCCAGTACTTC. Protein product: CASSRWLGRGETQYF.

The rearrangement joins TRBV10-3 to TRBJ1-2, with 9 bases fitting TRBD1. Unmatched junction bases numbered 12, after V lost 6 bases and J lost 4 bases. Germline loops: CDR1 ENHRY, CDR2 SYGVKD. The CDR3 has 16 residues. This CDR3 is CAISEQGQGKIYGYTF. CDR3 DNA: TGTGCCATCAGCGAACAGGGACAGGGCAAAATCTATGGCTACACCTTC.

The chain combines TRBV19 with TRBJ1-2; 8 bases map to TRBD1. The CDR3 spans 17 residues. The trim removed 1 base at V and 9 bases at J, leaving 16 bases unmatched. Germline CDR1 is LNHDA and CDR2 is SQIVND (reference sequence). The CDR3 DNA reads TGTGCCAGTAGTATAGGTACAGGGGGTCTCATCTCCTCTCGCTACACCTTC. It is translated as CASSIGTGGLISSRYTF.

The chain uses TRBV6-2 or TRBV6-3 and TRBJ2-1, with TRBD2 matching 12 bases. Germline values: CDR1 MNHEY, CDR2 SVGEGT. With 5 bases clipped from V and 7 bases from J, the junction kept 3 bases outside the gene matches. This CDR3 has 14 amino acids. The CDR3 reads CASSTGLAGNEQFF. The CDR3 DNA reads TGTGCCAGCAGTACGGGACTAGCGGGTAATGAGCAGTTCTTC.

The rearrangement uses TRBV27 and TRBJ1-1; D unresolved. V shed 3 bases and J shed 1 base, with 9 bases lying between them. The CDR3 length is 14 residues. Germline CDR1 and CDR2: MNHEY and SMNVEV (reference sequence). Here the CDR3 reads CASSLRLGNTEAFF. As DNA, the CDR3 is TGTGCCAGCAGTTTGCGACTTGGGAACACTGAAGCTTTCTTT.

The V call is TRBV25-1, the J call TRBJ1-2, with D hard to call. This CDR3 spans 14 amino acids. V was clipped by 3 bases and J by 0 bases, with 8 bases between them. Germline V lookup: CDR1 MGHDK, CDR2 SYGVNS. The DNA for the CDR3 is TGTGCCAGCAGTGACTGGACGGCTAACTATGGCTACACCTTC. This sequence encodes CASSDWTANYGYTF.

Comments on this clone: Its ends do not fully match the called genes, so a read error is possible. J is TRBJ1-3 and V is TRBV18; D might be TRBD1 (5 bases). Germline V lookup: CDR1 KGHSH, CDR2 LQKENI. The CDR3 spans 15 residues. The CDR3 DNA reads TGTGCCAGCTCAACACCCAGGGCTGCTGGAAACACCATATATTTT. This translates into CASSTPRAAGNTIYF.

The chain employs TRBV7-9 and TRBJ1-1; a weak D match, TRBD1 (6 bases). Trimming removed 5 bases from V and 10 bases from J, with 14 bases in between. The CDR3 loop spans 12 amino acids. Germline lookup yields CDR1 SEHNR and CDR2 FQNEAQ (reference sequence). The CDR3 loop reads CASSIPGAGAFF. Here the CDR3 DNA reads TGTGCCAGCAGCATCCCAGGGGCTGGAGCTTTCTTT.

The chain joins TRBV30 to TRBJ1-5, with D hard to call. The CDR3 runs 13 residues. The V end lost 1 base, the J end lost 4 bases, and 8 bases lay between the germline ends. Per germline, CDR1 GTSNPN and CDR2 SVGIG (reference sequence). The CDR3 DNA is TGTGCCTGGAGTGCTGGGTATAATCAGCCCCAGCATTTT. It codes for CAWSAGYNQPQHF.

The chain carries TRBV5-1 and TRBJ2-7; 8 positions agree with TRBD2. CDR3 length: 15 amino acids. Germline V gene lookup returns CDR1 SGHRS and CDR2 YFSETQ. V was clipped by 4 bases and J by 4 bases; unmatched bases: 10. Here the CDR3 reads CASSPGVAGFYEQYF. The CDR3 nucleotides read TGCGCCAGCAGCCCGGGGGTAGCGGGGTTTTACGAGCAGTACTTC.

The rearrangement uses TRBV11-2 and TRBJ1-2; possibly TRBD1 for D (5 bases). This CDR3 is 14 amino acids long. V dropped 2 bases and J dropped 2 bases, with 9 bases sitting between them. Germline CDR1 is SGHAT and CDR2 is FQNNGV. CDR3 protein: CASSLTGPNYGYTF. CDR3 DNA: TGTGCCAGCAGCTTAACGGGGCCAAACTATGGCTACACCTTC.

The rearrangement uses TRBV7-9 and TRBJ2-3, with no clear D. V was trimmed by 4 bases and J by 6 bases, leaving 5 bases between them. This CDR3 contains 11 residues. Germline V gives CDR1 SEHNR, CDR2 FQNEAQ (reference sequence). CDR3: CASSWKDTQYF. In nucleotides, the CDR3 is TGTGCCAGCAGCTGGAAGGATACGCAGTATTTT.

This chain joins TRBV9 and TRBJ2-1; 9 nucleotides align to TRBD1. CDR3 length equals 15 residues. CDR1 is SGDLS and CDR2 is YYNGEE in the germline V gene. The junction had 5 bases not matched to a gene; V was cut back by 1 base and J by 6 bases. The CDR3 coding sequence is TGTGCCAGCAGCGTAAGAGGGACAGGGATCAATGAGCAGTTCTTC. It encodes CASSVRGTGINEQFF.